This entry lists 28 T cell receptor beta chains sequenced from one sample in a study of blood T cells in healthy people across ages. A J-beta primer mix and a sample-barcoded 5' primer were used in a second PCR of roughly 6 to 11 cycles. Each CDR3 protein is one row after TCRdb ran MiXCR on the 5' RACE reads. This sample carries 1.5 million to 2 million distinct CDR3 sequences, around 48% of them seen once, and the ten largest clones take 2.1%. The sample consisted of blood. The receptor source for this set is a woman between 40 and 55 years old in good health.

This clonotype has only a few counts. CDR3 sequence (DNA): TGTGCCAGCAGTTTAGGGCGCGGGATTAACACAGATACGCAGTATTTT. Translated, it gives CASSLGRGINTDTQYF. The V call is TRBV12-3 or TRBV12-4, the J call TRBJ2-3, with D perhaps matching TRBD2 (6 bases). CDR3 length equals 16 residues. V shed 1 base and J shed 2 bases, with 13 bases lying between them.

This clonotype has only a few counts. The chain combines TRBV12-3 or TRBV12-4 with TRBJ1-2, with D perhaps matching TRBD1 (5 bases). Trimming pared 5 bases from V and 4 bases from J, leaving 14 bases between. CDR3 length: 14 residues. CDR3 in amino acids: CASSPQWGIYGYTF. The CDR3 region has the DNA TGTGCCAGCAGTCCACAATGGGGGATCTATGGCTACACCTTC.

The rearrangement joins TRBV28 to TRBJ2-3; TRBD2 aligns across 8 bases. The junction had 3 bases not matched to a gene; V was cut back by 8 bases and J by 2 bases. The length of the CDR3 is 13 residues. Germline V gives CDR1 MDHEN, CDR2 SYDVKM. CDR3 sequence: CASGGGPTDTQYF. For the CDR3, the DNA is TGTGCCAGCGGCGGGGGGCCCACAGATACGCAGTATTTT.

To note about this clonotype: Its ends do not fully match the called genes, so a read error is possible. This chain joins TRBV2 and TRBJ2-3; no clear D. CDR3 size: 13 residues. Germline V gene data show CDR1 as SNHLY and CDR2 as FYNNEI. The CDR3 DNA sequence: TGTGCCAGCAGAGAAGTCGCGACAGATACGCAGTATTTT. This sequence encodes CASREVATDTQYF.

The V call is TRBV11-2, the J call TRBJ2-7, with a tentative D call TRBD1 (5 bases). The germline CDR1 and CDR2 sequences are SGHAT and FQNNGV. The ends were cut back, 0 bases at V and 2 bases at J, with 11 bases in the middle. CDR3 size: 15 residues. CDR3 sequence: CASSLDQGRAYEQYF. The CDR3 DNA sequence: TGTGCCAGCAGCTTAGATCAGGGCAGGGCCTACGAGCAGTACTTC.

This chain uses TRBV6-2 or TRBV6-3 with TRBJ2-1; tentatively, D is TRBD2 (5 bases). CDR3 size: 13 residues. The ends were cut back, 2 bases at V and 11 bases at J, with 13 bases in the middle. Per the germline V gene, CDR1 is MNHEY and CDR2 is SVGEGT. The CDR3 reads CASSYPAPGKQFF. CDR3 in DNA: TGTGCCAGCAGTTACCCAGCGCCCGGGAAGCAGTTCTTC.

This clonotype has a handful of counts. The J gene is TRBJ2-5, the V gene TRBV6-5; D might be TRBD1 (5 bases). With 8 bases removed from V and 6 bases from J, the gap between germline ends came to 22 bases. The germline CDR1 and CDR2 sequences are MNHEY and SVGAGI. This CDR3 has 15 amino acids. In DNA form, the CDR3 reads TGTGCCAGCCAAACCACGCCCAGGGAAGGAAAGACCCAGTACTTC. This translates into CASQTTPREGKTQYF.

The CDR3 sequence is CASSQTGGPGNYGYTF. CDR3 nucleotide sequence: TGTGCCAGCTCACAAACCGGGGGCCCCGGTAACTATGGCTACACCTTC. The chain has TRBV18 and TRBJ1-2, with a possible D match to TRBD1 (6 bases). V was trimmed by 4 bases and J by 1 base, leaving 16 bases between them. The CDR3 is 16 residues long. Germline V gene sequence: CDR1 KGHSH, CDR2 LQKENI.

The CDR3 is CASSRASSGGNEQYF. As DNA, the CDR3 is TGTGCCAGCAGCCGTGCTAGCTCCGGGGGCAATGAGCAGTACTTC. The chain has TRBV3-1 and TRBJ2-7; the D call may be TRBD1 or TRBD2 (6 bases each). Trimming removed 4 bases from V and 7 bases from J, with 20 bases in between. The CDR3 consists of 15 residues. Germline CDR1 and CDR2: LGHDT and YNNKEL (reference sequence).

The chain joins TRBV20-1 to TRBJ2-4; maybe TRBD2 (6 bases). The CDR3 sequence is 13 residues long. The V gene's germline CDR1 is DFQATT and CDR2 SNEGSKA (reference sequence). The CDR3 loop reads CSPGRSSYNEQYF. Here the CDR3 DNA reads TGCAGCCCGGGGAGGTCCTCCTACAATGAGCAGTACTTC.

The chain combines TRBV19 with TRBJ2-4, with D maybe TRBD1 (7 bases). The CDR3 has 15 residues. The V gene lost 4 bases and the J gene lost 6 bases, with 16 bases spanning the gap. CDR1 and CDR2 from the germline V gene are LNHDA and SQIVND (reference sequence). Here the CDR3 reads CASSRQGRGRNIQYF. CDR3 in DNA: TGTGCCAGTAGTAGACAGGGACGGGGGAGAAACATTCAGTACTTC. The full variable domain, its missing parts supplied by reference TRBV19 and TRBJ2-4, is DGGITQSPKYLFRKEGQNVTLSCEQNLNHDAMYWYRQDPGQGLRLIYYSQIVNDFQKGDIAEGYSVSREKKESFPLTVTSAQKNPTAFYLCASSRQGRGRNIQYFGAGTRLSVL.

This chain joins TRBV9 and TRBJ2-5; the D gene is possibly TRBD1 (5 bases). The end of the DNA fits TRBJ2-7 better, so the J call may be wrong. CDR3 length: 15 amino acids. Germline values: CDR1 SGDLS, CDR2 YYNGEE. The CDR3 here is CASSVDFRAPYEQYF. The CDR3 region has the DNA TGTGCCAGCAGCGTAGACTTCAGGGCCCCCTACGAGCAGTACTTC.

The chain has TRBV20-1 and TRBJ2-6, with TRBD1 identical over 7 bases. The CDR3 totals 19 residues. The V gene end was trimmed by 0 bases and the J gene end by 0 bases; junction bases not matched to a gene: 11. Looked up from germline, CDR1 is DFQATT and CDR2 is SNEGSKA (reference sequence). The CDR3 DNA reads as TGCAGTGCTAGAGATGTGAGGGGGCACTCCACCTCTGGGGCCAACGTCCTGACTTTC. Protein: CSARDVRGHSTSGANVLTF.

This clonotype has only a few counts. The chain is built from TRBV20-1 and TRBJ2-1; TRBD2 matches 8 bases. This CDR3 contains 15 residues. The V and J ends lost 3 bases and 1 base, in that order; junction bases with no gene match: 5. Looked up from germline, CDR1 is DFQATT and CDR2 is SNEGSKA (reference sequence). In nucleotides, the CDR3 is TGCAGTGCTAGCCAGCGGGGGCGTTCCTACAATGAGCAGTTCTTC. This translates into CSASQRGRSYNEQFF.

V and J are TRBV9 and TRBJ2-7; TRBD1 matches at 8 bases. Germline assignment: CDR1 SGDLS and CDR2 YYNGEE. This CDR3 is 15 amino acids long. V trimming: 3 bases; J trimming: 4 bases; junction bases outside the gene matches: 9. Written as DNA, the CDR3 is TGTGCCAGCAGCGACCGGACAGGGTCCAGATACGAGCAGTACTTC. This codes for CASSDRTGSRYEQYF.

This chain links TRBV29-1 with TRBJ2-3; D ambiguous. V shed 0 bases and J shed 0 bases, with 4 bases lying between them. The CDR3 loop spans 13 amino acids. CDR1 is SQVTM and CDR2 is ANQGSEA in the germline V gene. The DNA for the CDR3 is TGCAGCGTTGAAGAGCAAAGCACAGATACGCAGTATTTT. Translating it yields CSVEEQSTDTQYF.

This chain uses TRBV20-1 with TRBJ2-7, with D hard to call. Trimming pared 6 bases from V and 2 bases from J, leaving 17 bases between. From germline, CDR1 is DFQATT and CDR2 SNEGSKA (reference sequence). The CDR3 runs 14 residues. CDR3 in amino acids: CSAPVGSRPYEQYF. CDR3 DNA: TGCAGTGCCCCCGTTGGTTCAAGGCCCTACGAGCAGTACTTC.

This clonotype was detected a few times. The chain employs TRBV2 and TRBJ2-5; the D gene could be TRBD1 or TRBD2 (5 bases each). The CDR3 totals 11 residues. V was pared by 2 bases and J by 12 bases, with 10 bases between. CDR1 is SNHLY, CDR2 FYNNEI, per germline. The CDR3 region is CASSETRGEYF. In nucleotides, the CDR3 is TGTGCCAGCAGTGAAACACGAGGGGAGTACTTC.

The chain has TRBV20-1 and TRBJ1-2; 12 nucleotides align to TRBD1. V was clipped by 1 base and J by 6 bases; unmatched bases: 9. The CDR3 contains 16 residues. Germline V gene lookup returns CDR1 DFQATT and CDR2 SNEGSKA (reference sequence). The CDR3 sequence: CSARGDRGQRRDGYTF. Written as DNA, the CDR3 is TGCAGTGCTAGAGGGGACAGGGGGCAAAGACGAGATGGCTACACCTTC.

As concerns this clonotype: The germline gene is not matched at one end of the junction; a read error may be the cause. The V call is TRBV7-2, the J call TRBJ2-1; possible D gene TRBD2, 6 bases. Germline V lookup: CDR1 SGHTA, CDR2 FQGNSA. The CDR3 consists of 14 residues. CDR3 amino acids: CASAPGGTYDEQFF. CDR3 coding DNA: TGTGCCAGCGCCCCTGGGGGGACCTACGATGAGCAGTTCTTC.

The V call is TRBV6-5, the J call TRBJ2-7; D is possibly TRBD2 (6 bases). Looked up from germline, CDR1 is MNHEY and CDR2 is SVGAGI. This CDR3 is built from 11 residues. Trimming took off 3 bases at V and 7 bases at J, with 7 bases between the two ends. The DNA for the CDR3 is TGTGCCAGCAGTTATGCGGGGGAGCAGTACTTC. Protein: CASSYAGEQYF.

Of note for this clonotype: One junction end disagrees with the germline gene, perhaps due to a read error. The chain recombines TRBV11-2 with TRBJ2-5; TRBD1 agrees at 7 bases. Germline CDR1 and CDR2: SGHAT and FQNNGV. This CDR3 region has 16 residues. The CDR3 region is CTSSWGTAWYQETQYF. CDR3 in DNA: TGTACCAGCAGCTGGGGGACAGCATGGTACCAAGAGACCCAGTACTTC.

This clonotype was seen a handful of times. The J gene is TRBJ2-5, the V gene TRBV29-1; 11 nucleotides agree with TRBD1. This CDR3 contains 12 residues. V shed 6 bases, J shed 6 bases, and the junction held 3 bases outside the gene matches. Germline V gene data show CDR1 as SQVTM and CDR2 as ANQGSEA. The CDR3 reads CSVGDRGKTQYF. The CDR3 DNA reads as TGCAGCGTCGGGGACAGGGGGAAGACCCAGTACTTC. Complete variable domain (other parts from reference TRBV29-1 and TRBJ2-5): SAVISQKPSRDICQRGTSLTIQCQVDSQVTMMFWYRQQPGQSLTLIATANQGSEATYESGFVIDKFPISRPNLTFSTLTVSNMSPEDSSIYLCSVGDRGKTQYFGPGTRLLVL.

V is TRBV7-2 and J is TRBJ2-7; 7 nucleotides match TRBD1. Germline CDR1 and CDR2: SGHTA and FQGNSA. The CDR3 length is 14 residues. Losses at the gene ends were 3 bases for V and 5 bases for J; bases not matched to a gene: 7. In DNA, the CDR3 is TGTGCCAGCAGCTTGTATTGGGACAGTAACGAGCAGTACTTC. It encodes CASSLYWDSNEQYF.

The chain combines TRBV20-1 with TRBJ2-1; the match to TRBD2 covers 9 bases. Per germline, CDR1 DFQATT and CDR2 SNEGSKA (reference sequence). The CDR3 is 16 amino acids. V shed 1 base and J 4 bases; nucleotides not matched to a gene: 8. The CDR3 protein is CSARVSGSAGYNEQFF. The CDR3 DNA reads TGCAGTGCTAGAGTTAGCGGGAGCGCGGGATACAATGAGCAGTTCTTC.

This clonotype was picked up many times. V and J are TRBV4-1 and TRBJ2-1; 11 bases are a match to TRBD1. This CDR3 is built from 18 residues. Trimming cost V 0 bases and J 9 bases; bases outside gene matches: 13. Germline V gene lookup returns CDR1 MGHRA and CDR2 YSYEKL. CDR3 in amino acids: CASSQDGPGQGESVEQFF. The CDR3 nucleotides read TGCGCCAGCAGCCAAGACGGTCCGGGACAGGGGGAATCCGTTGAGCAGTTCTTC.

This clonotype has a handful of counts. The rearrangement joins TRBV27 to TRBJ2-1, with 7 bases aligning to TRBD1. Unmatched junction bases numbered 4, after V lost 0 bases and J lost 8 bases. CDR3 length equals 14 residues. Germline values: CDR1 MNHEY, CDR2 SMNVEV (reference sequence). In DNA, the CDR3 is TGTGCCAGCAGTTTATCGACAGGGAACGATGAGCAGTTCTTC. Translating it yields CASSLSTGNDEQFF.

DNA of the CDR3: TGTGCCAGCAGCCCCGGACTAGGCCGAATTGACGAGCAGTACTTC. This codes for CASSPGLGRIDEQYF. This chain connects TRBV12-3 or TRBV12-4 to TRBJ2-5, with 7 bases matching TRBD2. The end of the DNA fits TRBJ2-7 better, so the J call may be wrong. The CDR3 contains 15 residues.